These T cell receptor beta chains were read from a single sample in a study of tumor and adjacent non-tumor tissue in lung cancer. Each CDR3 protein gets one entry after TCRdb re-called the multiplex PCR reads with MiXCR. This table has 120,000 or so distinct CDR3 sequences, about 66% appearing once. Material for sequencing was lung tumor tissue. The receptors shown here come from a man aged 25 to 40 with non-small cell lung cancer. The CDR3 runs from the conserved cysteine through the conserved F or W. A D gene is named only where the DNA matches it firmly. Expanded clones get a size class; other rows say once, few or many, or leave the size out.

clone size: -
J gene: TRBJ1-3
V gene: TRBV4-3
D gene: -
CDR3 protein: CASSNTGNSGNTIYF
CDR3 DNA: TGCGCCAGCAGCAACACAGGCAACTCTGGAAACACCATATACTTT

clone size: medium-sized
J gene: TRBJ2-7
V gene: TRBV20-1
D gene: TRBD1
CDR3 protein: CSVGTATYEQYF
CDR3 DNA: TGCAGTGTCGGGACAGCCACCTACGAGCAGTACTTC

clone size: -
J gene: TRBJ1-1
V gene: TRBV18
D gene: -
CDR3 protein: CASSPDAGRNTEAFF
CDR3 DNA: TGTGCCAGCTCACCCGATGCGGGGCGGAACACTGAAGCTTTCTTT

clone size: medium-sized
J gene: TRBJ1-2
V gene: TRBV12-3/TRBV12-4
D gene: -
CDR3 protein: CASSLGVGYTF
CDR3 DNA: TGTGCCAGCAGTTTAGGGGTTGGCTACACCTTC

clone size: -
J gene: TRBJ1-2
V gene: TRBV5-6
D gene: -
CDR3 protein: CASSLAGHYTF
CDR3 DNA: TGTGCCAGCAGCTTGGCAGGCCACTACACATTC

clone size: -
J gene: TRBJ2-5
V gene: TRBV6-2/TRBV6-3
D gene: -
CDR3 protein: CASSTSGTVETQYF
CDR3 DNA: TGTGCCAGCAGTACCAGTGGGACTGTGGAGACCCAGTACTTC

clone size: many
J gene: TRBJ1-1
V gene: TRBV12-3/TRBV12-4
D gene: -
CDR3 protein: CASKRDMNTEAFF
CDR3 DNA: TGTGCCAGCAAGCGAGACATGAACACTGAAGCTTTCTTT

clone size: -
J gene: TRBJ2-2
V gene: TRBV7-8
D gene: TRBD2
CDR3 protein: CASSLKAGGTTGELFF
CDR3 DNA: TGTGCCAGCAGCTTAAAAGCGGGGGGGACCACCGGGGAGCTGTTTTTT

clone size: -
J gene: TRBJ2-1
V gene: TRBV6-2/TRBV6-3
D gene: -
CDR3 protein: CASRAGIAWDNEQFF
CDR3 DNA: TGTGCCAGCAGGGCAGGCATTGCATGGGACAATGAGCAGTTCTTC

clone size: -
J gene: TRBJ2-1
V gene: TRBV28
D gene: -
CDR3 protein: CTSSSPLAEKSSYNEQFF
CDR3 DNA: TGTACCAGCAGTTCCCCCTTAGCGGAGAAGAGCTCTTACAATGAGCAGTTCTTC

clone size: -
J gene: TRBJ2-2
V gene: TRBV6-2/TRBV6-3
D gene: TRBD2
CDR3 protein: CASSYATRGVVNTGELFF
CDR3 DNA: TGTGCCAGTAGTTACGCCACCCGGGGGGTGGTTAACACCGGGGAGCTGTTTTTT

clone size: -
J gene: TRBJ2-2
V gene: TRBV12-3/TRBV12-4
D gene: -
CDR3 protein: CASSPDYVNTGGLFF
CDR3 DNA: TGTGCCAGCAGCCCTGACTACGTGAACACCGGGGGGCTGTTTTTT

clone size: -
J gene: TRBJ2-2
V gene: TRBV6-6
D gene: -
CDR3 protein: CPSSSIRFIGELFF
CDR3 DNA: TGTCCCAGCAGTTCCATACGGTTCATCGGGGAGCTTTTTTTT

clone size: many
J gene: TRBJ2-7
V gene: TRBV6-2/TRBV6-3
D gene: -
CDR3 protein: CASRRAYEQYF
CDR3 DNA: TGTGCCAGCAGACGAGCCTACGAGCAGTACTTC

clone size: -
J gene: TRBJ2-3
V gene: TRBV6-1
D gene: TRBD1
CDR3 protein: CASNSGTGSIDMQYF
CDR3 DNA: TGTGCCAGCAACTCCGGGACAGGAAGCATAGATATGCAGTATTTT

clone size: many
J gene: TRBJ2-3
V gene: TRBV4-2
D gene: -
CDR3 protein: CASSQRLDTDTQYF
CDR3 DNA: TGTGCCAGCAGCCAAAGACTCGACACAGATACGCAGTATTTT

clone size: few
J gene: TRBJ2-5
V gene: TRBV12-5
D gene: TRBD2
CDR3 protein: CASERGDQETQYF
CDR3 DNA: TGTGCTTCAGAGCGGGGGGACCAAGAGACCCAGTACTTC

clone size: many
J gene: TRBJ1-3
V gene: TRBV12-3/TRBV12-4
D gene: -
CDR3 protein: CASRETTSGNTIYF
CDR3 DNA: TGTGCCAGCAGGGAAACTACTTCTGGAAACACCATATATTTT

clone size: -
J gene: TRBJ2-1
V gene: TRBV6-2/TRBV6-3
D gene: TRBD1
CDR3 protein: CASRGGTGSNEQFF
CDR3 DNA: TGTGCTAGCAGAGGAGGGACAGGGTCCAATGAGCAGTTCTTC

clone size: -
J gene: TRBJ1-1
V gene: TRBV11-2
D gene: -
CDR3 protein: CASSLPAYGMNTEAFF
CDR3 DNA: TGTGCCAGCAGCTTACCCGCATACGGTATGAACACTGAAGCTTTCTTT

clone size: -
J gene: TRBJ2-7
V gene: TRBV6-6
D gene: TRBD2
CDR3 protein: CVSGPYPGTSVYEQYF
CDR3 DNA: TGTGTCAGCGGTCCCTACCCCGGGACTAGCGTCTACGAGCAGTACTTC

clone size: -
J gene: TRBJ1-1
V gene: TRBV11-3
D gene: -
CDR3 protein: CASSSGLHRSEAFF
CDR3 DNA: TGTGCCAGCAGCTCGGGGCTCCATCGGTCCGAAGCTTTCTTT

clone size: -
J gene: TRBJ2-3
V gene: TRBV20-1
D gene: TRBD2
CDR3 protein: CSVHGGADTQYF
CDR3 DNA: TGCAGTGTCCATGGGGGGGCAGATACGCAGTATTTT

clone size: -
J gene: TRBJ1-1
V gene: TRBV7-9
D gene: TRBD1
CDR3 protein: CASRIGQDGNEAFF
CDR3 DNA: TGTGCCAGCAGAATCGGACAGGATGGTAATGAAGCTTTCTTT

clone size: many
J gene: TRBJ2-5
V gene: TRBV20-1
D gene: TRBD2
CDR3 protein: CSAGPSGITETQYF
CDR3 DNA: TGCAGTGCTGGACCTAGCGGGATTACGGAGACCCAGTACTTC

clone size: once
J gene: TRBJ2-1
V gene: TRBV4-2
D gene: -
CDR3 protein: CVSSQGVLGGGPYNEQFF
CDR3 DNA: TGTGTCAGCAGCCAAGGAGTCCTTGGGGGGGGGCCCTACAATGAACAGTTCTTC

clone size: few
J gene: TRBJ2-7
V gene: TRBV4-1
D gene: TRBD1
CDR3 protein: CASSQSAGGRSYEQYF
CDR3 DNA: TGCGCCAGCAGCCAGTCAGCAGGGGGTCGTTCCTACGAGCAGTACTTC

clone size: -
J gene: TRBJ2-1
V gene: TRBV7-2
D gene: -
CDR3 protein: CTRSSVGDNEQFF
CDR3 DNA: TGTACCAGGAGCTCGGTGGGTGACAATGAGCAGTTCTTC